This entry lists 15 T cell receptor beta chains sequenced from one sample in a study of blood T cells in healthy people across ages. Using a J-beta primer mix together with a sample-barcoded 5' primer, a second PCR was run for roughly 7 to 11 cycles. TCRdb passed the 5' RACE reads through MiXCR, listing each CDR3 protein once. The profile shows about 670,000 distinct CDR3 sequences, 35% to 50% of them singletons. The sample consisted of blood. These TCRs come from a man older than 75 in good health.

The sample holds a few counts of this clonotype. CDR3 amino acids: CASSSPTSGANVLTF. Written as DNA, the CDR3 is TGTGCCAGCAGCTCCCCCACCTCTGGGGCCAACGTCCTGACTTTC. The chain carries TRBV7-6 and TRBJ2-6; D remains unclear. V gave up 4 bases and J gave up 0 bases, with 7 bases separating them. CDR1 SGHVS and CDR2 FNYEAQ come from the germline V gene. The CDR3 consists of 15 residues.

This clonotype has more than one count but fewer than ten. The chain combines TRBV20-1 with TRBJ2-1, with 16 nucleotides matching TRBD2. There are 16 residues in the CDR3. Germline V CDR1 and CDR2: DFQATT, SNEGSKA (reference sequence). V shed 3 bases, J shed 2 bases, and the junction held 1 base outside the gene matches. CDR3 nucleotide sequence: TGCAGTGCTAGGGGGACTAGCGGGGGGGCCTACAATGAGCAGTTCTTC. Protein: CSARGTSGGAYNEQFF.

This clonotype showed up just once. This chain connects TRBV3-1 to TRBJ1-4; unclear D gene. The germline V and J ends were trimmed by 1 base and 10 bases, with 10 bases remaining between them. There are 13 residues in the CDR3. The germline V gene has CDR1 LGHDT and CDR2 YNNKEL (reference sequence). DNA for the CDR3: TGTGCCAGCAGCCAAGGGCAGGAGCGAAAACTGTTTTTT. This codes for CASSQGQERKLFF.

The gene calls are TRBV6-2 or TRBV6-3 and TRBJ2-1, with 15 bases that match TRBD2. The germline gives CDR1 MNHEY, CDR2 SVGEGT. V shed 6 bases, J shed 7 bases, and the junction held 10 bases outside the gene matches. The CDR3 sequence is 17 residues long. The CDR3 here is CASSRTSGRAVGNEQFF. For the CDR3, the DNA is TGTGCCAGCAGCAGGACTAGCGGGAGGGCCGTTGGTAATGAGCAGTTCTTC.

The chain carries TRBV6-2 or TRBV6-3 and TRBJ2-3, with 9 nucleotides matching TRBD1. Trimming took 7 bases from V and 9 from J; bases not matched to a gene: 5. Germline V gives CDR1 MNHEY, CDR2 SVGEGT. This CDR3 spans 12 amino acids. The CDR3 is CASTQTGGTQYF. The CDR3 bases are TGTGCCAGCACCCAGACAGGGGGGACGCAGTATTTT.

The table lists this clonotype with a few counts. The J gene is TRBJ2-1, the V gene TRBV20-1, with 13 bases lining up with TRBD2. Gene TRBJ2-7 matches the end of the DNA better, so the J call may be wrong. The germline V gene encodes CDR1 DFQATT and CDR2 SNEGSKA (reference sequence). The CDR3 is 14 residues long. The CDR3: CSAGTSGTINEQYF. As DNA, the CDR3 is TGCAGTGCCGGGACTAGCGGGACTATCAATGAGCAGTACTTC.

The rearrangement joins TRBV12-3 or TRBV12-4 to TRBJ2-5; D not resolved. The germline V and J ends were trimmed by 6 bases and 5 bases, with 13 bases remaining between them. This CDR3 is 13 amino acids long. In nucleotides, the CDR3 is TGTGCCAGCAGCCACACAGTCGGGGAGACCCAGTACTTC. Translated: CASSHTVGETQYF.

CDR3 sequence (DNA): TGTGCCAGCAGTGGTCACAGGAACTATGGCTACACCTTC. This gives the protein CASSGHRNYGYTF. The chain combines TRBV6-1 with TRBJ1-2; the D gene is possibly TRBD1 (5 bases). CDR1 is MNHNS, CDR2 SASEGT, per germline. This CDR3 has 13 amino acids. V gave up 4 bases and J gave up 2 bases, with 8 bases separating them.

This clonotype was found once. A read error may be the cause here, since a much bigger clone is one base away. The rearrangement joins TRBV29-1 to TRBJ2-7, with 7 nucleotides matching TRBD2. With 4 bases clipped from V and 4 bases from J, the junction kept 4 bases outside the gene matches. The CDR3 length is 12 residues. Germline CDR1 and CDR2: SQVTM and ANQGSEA. DNA of the CDR3: TGCAGCGTTGTTCGGGGGGAATACGAGCAGTACTTC. As protein: CSVVRGEYEQYF.

This chain joins TRBV29-1 and TRBJ2-7; possibly TRBD2 for D (6 bases). This CDR3 spans 14 amino acids. The germline CDR1 and CDR2 sequences are SQVTM and ANQGSEA. Trimming cost V 7 bases and J 1 base, with 17 bases left between them. The CDR3 loop reads CSALTSGFSYEQYF. CDR3 bases: TGCAGCGCCTTGACGAGCGGGTTTTCCTACGAGCAGTACTTC.

This clonotype was counted ten times or more. The chain combines TRBV7-9 with TRBJ1-2; 11 nucleotides agree with TRBD1. J lost 4 bases, V lost 0 bases, and 4 bases had no gene match. In germline, CDR1 is SEHNR, CDR2 FQNEAQ (reference sequence). The CDR3 covers 16 residues. CDR3 sequence (DNA): TGTGCCAGCAGCTTAGCTGGACAGGGGGCGATCTATGGCTACACCTTC. The encoded protein is CASSLAGQGAIYGYTF.

As to this clonotype: The junction does not match germline at one end; this may be a read error. The chain recombines TRBV2 with TRBJ2-3; D possibly corresponds to TRBD1 (6 bases). The CDR3 spans 16 residues. The germline CDR1 and CDR2 sequences are SNHLY and FYNNEI. CDR3 sequence reads: CASGEVLGASPDTQYF. For the CDR3, the DNA is TGTGCCAGCGGTGAAGTTCTGGGGGCGTCCCCAGATACGCAGTATTTT.

This clonotype came up many times. The rearrangement joins TRBV11-2 to TRBJ2-5; 8 bases match TRBD2. Germline CDR1 SGHAT, CDR2 FQNNGV. The CDR3 has 14 residues. V shed 1 base, J shed 5 bases, and the junction held 3 bases outside the gene matches. The CDR3 nucleotides read TGTGCCAGCAGCTTAGGAGCGGGAGTGGAGACCCAGTACTTC. It translates to CASSLGAGVETQYF.

This clonotype was found a few times. J is TRBJ2-2 and V is TRBV6-2 or TRBV6-3, with D maybe TRBD2 (5 bases). CDR3 size: 13 residues. Germline assignment: CDR1 MNHEY and CDR2 SVGEGT. V was cut by 7 bases and J by 2 bases, with 8 bases left in between. For the CDR3, the DNA is TGTGCCAGCACCGACTACAACACCGGGGAGCTGTTTTTT. Amino acid sequence: CASTDYNTGELFF.

The J gene is TRBJ2-3, the V gene TRBV6-5; D not resolved. Germline CDR1 MNHEY, CDR2 SVGAGI. Trimming left V 2 bases short and J 6 bases short, with 12 bases between. The CDR3 is made up of 14 amino acids. CDR3 loop: CASSYQQLTDTQYF. The CDR3 nucleotides read TGTGCCAGCAGTTACCAGCAACTTACGGATACGCAGTATTTT.